This T cell receptor beta chain was recorded in a study of metastatic and nonmetastatic thyroid tumors. Thyroid surgery had not been preceded by any treatment in any patient. Germline V lookup: CDR1 MNHNS, CDR2 SASEGT. V was clipped by 6 bases and J by 0 bases; unmatched bases: 11. This CDR3 has 17 residues. TCRdb reassembled clones from the PCR reads with MiXCR. The repertoire has roughly 58,000 clones, approximately 4% of them found once; the top ten carry around 20%. This clone has more than one count but fewer than ten. The sample comprised blood. The chain recombines TRBV6-1 with TRBJ2-3, with TRBD2 matching over 8 bases. The TCR sequence derives from a female donor with papillary thyroid cancer or a benign thyroid nodule (not recorded which). Some clones in this sample may be carry-over from other donors' samples. CDR3 bases: TGTGCCAGCAGCCCTAAAGGGGCGGGGGGCAGCACAGATACGCAGTATTTT. Translation gives CASSPKGAGGSTDTQYF.